This T cell receptor beta chain is drawn from a study of Ad26.COV2.S vaccination and SARS-CoV-2 variants. The wider study: Ad26.COV2.S, an intramuscular injection, was given once or twice 56 days apart.

Findings of the study overall: The TCR-based breadth and depth measures might underestimate overall T cell responses.

Concerning this clone: Its antigen is as yet unknown.

Regarding treatment: approximately 18 received Ad26.COV2.S at low or high dose, single or two shots; five or six received placebo; per-sample allocation not given. The study sampled participants on day 63 after the first vaccine or placebo injection. An adult aged 18-55 years in Boston served as the donor. An Ad26 vector carrying the Wuhan-strain SARS-CoV-2 spike served as the vaccine. Sequencing used immunoSEQ multiplex PCR; TCRdb keeps in-frame clones, though not all of them. Here the sample spans 350,000 to 450,000 clones, around nine tenths being singletons. Germline values: CDR1 SGHRS, CDR2 YFSETQ. The CDR3 runs to 15 residues. With 1 base clipped from V and 6 bases from J, the junction kept 7 bases outside the gene matches.

The sequencing here drew on peripheral blood, taken in a trial of Ad26.COV2.S vaccine versus placebo. This clonotype was sampled from a person between 18 and 60 years old who received the Ad26.COV2.S COVID-19 vaccine or a placebo. The chain carries TRBV5-1 and TRBJ1-1, with 9 nucleotides matching TRBD1. The CDR3 DNA is TGCGCCAGCAGCTTGAGGACAGGGGAGGCACCTGAAGCTTTCTTT. Protein: CASSLRTGEAPEAFF.